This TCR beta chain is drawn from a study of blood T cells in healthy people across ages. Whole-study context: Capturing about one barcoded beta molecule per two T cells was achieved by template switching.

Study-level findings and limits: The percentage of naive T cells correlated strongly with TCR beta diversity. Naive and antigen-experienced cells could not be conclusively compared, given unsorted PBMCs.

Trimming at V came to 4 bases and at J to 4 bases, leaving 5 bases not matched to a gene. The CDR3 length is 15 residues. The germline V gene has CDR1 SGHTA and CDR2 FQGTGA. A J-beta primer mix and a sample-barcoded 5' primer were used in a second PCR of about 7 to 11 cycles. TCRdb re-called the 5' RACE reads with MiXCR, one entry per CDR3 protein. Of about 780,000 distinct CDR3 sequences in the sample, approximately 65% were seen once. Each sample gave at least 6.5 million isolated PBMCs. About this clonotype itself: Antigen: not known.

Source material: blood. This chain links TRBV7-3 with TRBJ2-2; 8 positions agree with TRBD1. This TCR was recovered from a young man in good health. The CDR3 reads CASSSRQGSTGELFF. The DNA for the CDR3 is TGTGCCAGCAGCTCGCGACAGGGGAGCACCGGGGAGCTGTTTTTT.